There are a few counts of the clone carrying this T cell receptor (beta chain). The antigen is undetermined. The CDR3 has 14 residues. Germline assignment: CDR1 SQVTM and CDR2 ANQGSEA. V trimming: 6 bases; J trimming: 5 bases; junction bases outside the gene matches: 12. The source of the sample is a study of T-cell memory formation after mild COVID-19. Study background: Clusters of TCRs were largely donor specific. Whole-study results and caveats: Contracting CD8+ clones were enriched in EMRA, CD4+ mainly in CM and EM.

Constant-segment primers served in 5'RACE that generated TCR alpha and TCR beta cDNA libraries bearing sample barcodes and UMIs. TCRdb re-called the 5' RACE reads through MiXCR, storing one row per CDR3 protein. The sample lists about 290,000 distinct CDR3 sequences; approximately 15% were seen once. The chain links TRBV29-1 to TRBJ2-5; 7 nucleotides match TRBD1. This clonotype originated in a man younger than 30 who had mild COVID-19 (a few samples of this study predate the infection). Cell type and time point are not known. Sequenced: PBMCs or a T cell subset sorted from them (not recorded which). This CDR3 reads CSVFGQGERETQYF. The CDR3 bases are TGCAGCGTCTTCGGCCAGGGGGAGAGGGAGACCCAGTACTTC.